This TCR beta chain was sequenced for a study of T cells in Graves' hyperthyroidism and ophthalmopathy. The CDR3 is 18 amino acids. Germline CDR1 SGHDT, CDR2 YYEEEE. The trim removed 0 bases at V and 7 bases at J, leaving 11 bases unmatched. This clonotype was recorded at least ten times. It was RNA transcripts that yielded the amplified TCR beta CDR3 regions. A first-round RT-PCR of the TCR CDR3 used the HTBI primer set. One entry per CDR3 protein results from TCRdb running MiXCR on the multiplex PCR reads. The repertoire holds about 610,000 distinct CDR3 sequences, with about 14% as singletons. The specimen was blood. V and J are TRBV5-6 and TRBJ2-2; 11 bases match TRBD2. The clonotype was recovered from a woman in her forties with Graves' ophthalmopathy. The CDR3: CASSLAGPLAGENGELFF. CDR3 bases: TGTGCCAGCAGCTTGGCGGGTCCACTAGCGGGAGAGAACGGGGAGCTGTTTTTT.